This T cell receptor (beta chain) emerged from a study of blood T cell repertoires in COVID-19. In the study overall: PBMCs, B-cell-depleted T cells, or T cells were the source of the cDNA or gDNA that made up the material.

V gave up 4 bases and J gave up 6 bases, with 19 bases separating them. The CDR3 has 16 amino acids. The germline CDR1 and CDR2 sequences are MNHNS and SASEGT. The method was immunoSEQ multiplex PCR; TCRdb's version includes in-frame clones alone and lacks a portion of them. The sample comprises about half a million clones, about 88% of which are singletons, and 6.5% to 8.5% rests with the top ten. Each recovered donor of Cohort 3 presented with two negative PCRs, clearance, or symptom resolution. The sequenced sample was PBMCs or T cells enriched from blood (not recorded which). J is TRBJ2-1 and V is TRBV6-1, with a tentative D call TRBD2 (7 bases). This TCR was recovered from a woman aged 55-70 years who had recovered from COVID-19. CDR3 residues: CASSVVGGDPLNEQFF. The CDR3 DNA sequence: TGTGCCAGCAGTGTGGTAGGGGGGGACCCGCTCAATGAGCAGTTCTTC.